This TCR beta chain was sequenced for a study of regulatory T cells in long-lasting Graves disease. Study-wide findings and caveats: Persistent cases favored TRBV28, TRBJ1-2 and TRBJ2-5.

Time point reported: persistent/refractory GD, antithyroid drugs over 5 years with positive TRAb. PBMCs provided the RNA from which the TCR library was made. In this sample, this clonotype turned up a few times. Its antigen is unknown. CDR3 length: 15 amino acids. In germline, CDR1 is SEHNR, CDR2 FQNEAQ (reference sequence). J was trimmed by 5 bases and V by 3 bases; bases with no gene match: 7. The TCR beta library used iRepertoire HTBI primers with Arm-PCR amplification of CDR3. From the multiplex PCR reads, TCRdb called clonotypes with MiXCR, one entry per CDR3 protein. Counted here are 500,000 to 700,000 distinct CDR3 sequences, about 30% occurring once; the ten biggest clones make up around 40%.

This material consisted of peripheral blood mononuclear cells (PBMCs), taken when the disease was refractory, from a patient treated with antithyroid drugs. This clonotype was sampled from a female donor with Graves disease. The J gene is TRBJ1-1, the V gene TRBV7-9, with 9 bases identical to TRBD1. As DNA, the CDR3 is TGTGCCAGCAGCTTGGGAGACAGGGGGGTTACTGAAGCTTTCTTT. Encoded protein: CASSLGDRGVTEAFF.